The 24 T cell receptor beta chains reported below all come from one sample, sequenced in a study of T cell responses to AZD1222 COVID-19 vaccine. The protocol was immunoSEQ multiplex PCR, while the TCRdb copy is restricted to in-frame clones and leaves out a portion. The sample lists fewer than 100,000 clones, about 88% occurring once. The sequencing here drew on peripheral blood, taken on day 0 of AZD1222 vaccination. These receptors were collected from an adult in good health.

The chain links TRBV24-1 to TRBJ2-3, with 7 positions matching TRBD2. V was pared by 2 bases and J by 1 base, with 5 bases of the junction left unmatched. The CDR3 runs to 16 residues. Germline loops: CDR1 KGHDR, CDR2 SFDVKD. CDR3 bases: TGTGCCACCAGTGATTGGGGGGGGGTAGGCACAGATACGCAGTATTTT. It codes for CATSDWGGVGTDTQYF.

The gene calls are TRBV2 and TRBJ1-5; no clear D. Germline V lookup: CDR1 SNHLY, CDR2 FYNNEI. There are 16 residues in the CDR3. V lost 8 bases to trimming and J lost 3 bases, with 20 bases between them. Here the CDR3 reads CASQYEVGLTNQPQHF. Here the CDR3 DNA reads TGTGCCAGCCAGTATGAGGTCGGCCTCACCAATCAGCCCCAGCATTTT.

The CDR3: CASRRPSGAYNEQFF. CDR3 DNA sequence: TGTGCCAGCAGACGCCCTAGCGGTGCCTACAATGAGCAGTTCTTC. The V gene is TRBV6-4, the J gene TRBJ2-1; 7 bases match TRBD2. This CDR3 is built from 15 residues. With V trimmed by 6 bases and J by 2 bases, 7 bases remained unmatched. Germline CDR1 MRHNA, CDR2 SNTAGT.

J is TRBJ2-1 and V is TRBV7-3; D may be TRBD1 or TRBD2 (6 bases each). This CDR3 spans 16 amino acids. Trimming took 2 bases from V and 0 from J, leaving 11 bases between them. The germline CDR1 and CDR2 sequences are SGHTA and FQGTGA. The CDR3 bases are TGTGCCAGCAGCTTAGCTGGAGGGGGCTCCTACAATGAGCAGTTCTTC. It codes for CASSLAGGGSYNEQFF.

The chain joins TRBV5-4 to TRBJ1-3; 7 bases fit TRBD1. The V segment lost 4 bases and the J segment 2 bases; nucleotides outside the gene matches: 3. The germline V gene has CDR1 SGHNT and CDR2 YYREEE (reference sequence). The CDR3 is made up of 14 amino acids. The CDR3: CASSQGGAGNTIYF. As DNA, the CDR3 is TGTGCCAGCAGCCAGGGGGGCGCTGGAAACACCATATATTTT. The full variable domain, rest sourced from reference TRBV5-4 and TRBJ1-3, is ETGVTQSPTHLIKTRGQQVTLRCSSQSGHNTVSWYQQALGQGPQFIFQYYREEENGRGNFPPRFSGLQFPNYSSELNVNALELDDSALYLCASSQGGAGNTIYFGEGSWLTVV.

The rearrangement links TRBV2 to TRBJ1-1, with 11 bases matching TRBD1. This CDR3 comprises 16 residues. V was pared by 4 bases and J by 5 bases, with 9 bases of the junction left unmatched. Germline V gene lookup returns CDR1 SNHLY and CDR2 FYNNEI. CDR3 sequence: CASSAGQGAGGTEAFF. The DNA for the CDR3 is TGTGCCAGCAGTGCCGGACAGGGGGCAGGTGGGACTGAAGCTTTCTTT.

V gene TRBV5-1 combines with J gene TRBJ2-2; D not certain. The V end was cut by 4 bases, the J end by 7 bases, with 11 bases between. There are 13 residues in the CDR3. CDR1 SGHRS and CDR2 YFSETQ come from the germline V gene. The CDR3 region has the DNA TGCGCCAGCAGCAAAGGGATAGACGGGGAGCTGTTTTTT. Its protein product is CASSKGIDGELFF.

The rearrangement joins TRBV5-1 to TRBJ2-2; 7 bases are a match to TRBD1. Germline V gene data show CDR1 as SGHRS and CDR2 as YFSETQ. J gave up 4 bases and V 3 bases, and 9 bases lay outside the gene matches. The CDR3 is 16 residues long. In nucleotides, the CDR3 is TGCGCCAGCAGCTCCCGACAGGGCCAGGGCACCGGGGAGCTGTTTTTT. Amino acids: CASSSRQGQGTGELFF.

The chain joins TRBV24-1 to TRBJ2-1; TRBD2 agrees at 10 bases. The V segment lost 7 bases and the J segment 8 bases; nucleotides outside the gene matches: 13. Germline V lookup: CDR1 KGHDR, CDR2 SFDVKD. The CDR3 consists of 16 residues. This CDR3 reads CATRDRRTSGFHEQFF. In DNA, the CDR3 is TGTGCCACCAGGGACAGGCGGACTAGCGGTTTCCATGAGCAGTTCTTC.

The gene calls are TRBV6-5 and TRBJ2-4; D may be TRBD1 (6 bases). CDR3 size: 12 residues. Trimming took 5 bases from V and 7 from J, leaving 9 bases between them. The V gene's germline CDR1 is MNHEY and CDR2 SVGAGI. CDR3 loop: CASSPQGNIQYF. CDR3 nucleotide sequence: TGTGCCAGCAGTCCTCAGGGGAACATTCAGTACTTC.

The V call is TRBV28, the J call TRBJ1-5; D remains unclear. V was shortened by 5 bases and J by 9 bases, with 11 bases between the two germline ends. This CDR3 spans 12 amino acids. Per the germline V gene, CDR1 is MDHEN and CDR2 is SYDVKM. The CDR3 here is CASSLLRGPQHF. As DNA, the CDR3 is TGTGCCAGCAGTCTCCTCAGAGGGCCCCAGCATTTT.

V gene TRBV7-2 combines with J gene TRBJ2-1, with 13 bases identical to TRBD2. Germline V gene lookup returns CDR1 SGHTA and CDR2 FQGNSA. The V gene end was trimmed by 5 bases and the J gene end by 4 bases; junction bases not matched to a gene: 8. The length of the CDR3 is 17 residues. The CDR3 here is CASSKPSTSGGYNEQFF. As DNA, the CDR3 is TGTGCCAGCAGCAAACCCTCGACTAGCGGGGGGTACAATGAGCAGTTCTTC.

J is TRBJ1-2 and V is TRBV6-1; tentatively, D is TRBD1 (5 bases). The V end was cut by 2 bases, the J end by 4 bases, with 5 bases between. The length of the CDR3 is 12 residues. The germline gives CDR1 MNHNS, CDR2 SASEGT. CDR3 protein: CASSEQGYGYTF. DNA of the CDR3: TGTGCCAGCAGTGAACAGGGCTATGGCTACACCTTC.

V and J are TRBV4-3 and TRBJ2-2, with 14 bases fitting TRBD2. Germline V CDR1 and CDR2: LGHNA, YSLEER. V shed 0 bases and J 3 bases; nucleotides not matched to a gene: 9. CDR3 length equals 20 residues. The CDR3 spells CASSQERRLAGGPDTGELFF. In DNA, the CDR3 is TGCGCCAGCAGCCAAGAGCGGAGACTAGCGGGAGGGCCTGACACCGGGGAGCTGTTTTTT.

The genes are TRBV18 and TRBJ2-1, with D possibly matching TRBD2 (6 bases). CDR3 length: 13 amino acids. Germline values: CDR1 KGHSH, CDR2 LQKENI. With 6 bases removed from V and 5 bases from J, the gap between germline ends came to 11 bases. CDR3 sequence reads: CASSRLDNNEQFF. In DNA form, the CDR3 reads TGTGCCAGCTCCAGACTAGATAACAATGAGCAGTTCTTC.

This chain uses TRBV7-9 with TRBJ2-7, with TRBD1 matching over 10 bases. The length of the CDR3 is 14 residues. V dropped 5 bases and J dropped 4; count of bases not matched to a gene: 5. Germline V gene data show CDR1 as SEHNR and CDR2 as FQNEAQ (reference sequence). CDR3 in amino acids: CASSRQGALYEQYF. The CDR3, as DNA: TGTGCCAGCAGCCGACAGGGGGCCTTATACGAGCAGTACTTC. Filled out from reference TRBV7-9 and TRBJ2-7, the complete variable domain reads DTGVSQNPRHKITKRGQNVTFRCDPISEHNRLYWYRQTLGQGPEFLTYFQNEAQLEKSRLLSDRFSAERPKGSFSTLEIQRTEQGDSAMYLCASSRQGALYEQYFGPGTRLTVT.

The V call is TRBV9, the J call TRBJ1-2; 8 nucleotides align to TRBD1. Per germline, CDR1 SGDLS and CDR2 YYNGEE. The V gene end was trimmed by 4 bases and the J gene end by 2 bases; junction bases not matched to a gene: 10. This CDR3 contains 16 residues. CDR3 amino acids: CASSITGGRSNYGYTF. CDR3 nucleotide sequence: TGTGCCAGCAGCATAACAGGGGGTCGAAGCAACTATGGCTACACCTTC.

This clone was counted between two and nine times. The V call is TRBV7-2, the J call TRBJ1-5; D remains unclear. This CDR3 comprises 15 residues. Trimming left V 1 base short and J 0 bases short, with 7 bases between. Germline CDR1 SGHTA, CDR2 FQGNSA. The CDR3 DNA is TGTGCCAGCAGCTTAGTACAAAATAGCAATCAGCCCCAGCATTTT. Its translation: CASSLVQNSNQPQHF.

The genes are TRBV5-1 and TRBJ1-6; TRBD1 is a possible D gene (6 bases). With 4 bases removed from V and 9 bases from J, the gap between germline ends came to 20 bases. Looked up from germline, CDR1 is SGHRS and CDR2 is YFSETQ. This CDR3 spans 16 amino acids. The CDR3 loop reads CASSPTGGATSSPLHF. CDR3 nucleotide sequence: TGCGCCAGCAGCCCAACGGGGGGGGCCACTAGTTCACCCCTCCACTTT.

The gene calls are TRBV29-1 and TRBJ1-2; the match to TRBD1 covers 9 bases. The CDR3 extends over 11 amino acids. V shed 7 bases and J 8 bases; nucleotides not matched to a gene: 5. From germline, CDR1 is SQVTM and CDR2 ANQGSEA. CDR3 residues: CSAGGTGGYTF. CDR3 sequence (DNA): TGCAGCGCCGGCGGGACAGGGGGCTACACCTTC.

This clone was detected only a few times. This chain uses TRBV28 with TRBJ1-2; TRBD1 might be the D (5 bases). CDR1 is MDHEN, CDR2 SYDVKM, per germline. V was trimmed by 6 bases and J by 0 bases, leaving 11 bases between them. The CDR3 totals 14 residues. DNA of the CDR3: TGTGCCAGCAGCCAGGGATCAACTAACTATGGCTACACCTTC. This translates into CASSQGSTNYGYTF.

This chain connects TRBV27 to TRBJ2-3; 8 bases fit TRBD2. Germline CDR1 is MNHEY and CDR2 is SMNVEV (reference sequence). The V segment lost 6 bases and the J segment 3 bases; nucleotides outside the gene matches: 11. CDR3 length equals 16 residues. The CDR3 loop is CASSPWVAGITDTQYF. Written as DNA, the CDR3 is TGTGCCAGCAGCCCCTGGGTAGCGGGGATAACAGATACGCAGTATTTT.

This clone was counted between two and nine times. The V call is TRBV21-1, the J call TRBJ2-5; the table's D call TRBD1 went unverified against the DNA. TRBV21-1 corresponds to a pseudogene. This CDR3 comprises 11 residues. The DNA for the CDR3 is TGTGCCAGCAGCAAAGCCAAGACCCAGTACTTC. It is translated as CASSKAKTQYF.

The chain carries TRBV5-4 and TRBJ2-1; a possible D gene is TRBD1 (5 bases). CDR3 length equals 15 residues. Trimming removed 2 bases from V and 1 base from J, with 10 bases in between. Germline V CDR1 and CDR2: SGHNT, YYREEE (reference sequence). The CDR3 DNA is TGTGCCAGCAGCTTAGGGGTAACATCCTACAATGAGCAGTTCTTC. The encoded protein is CASSLGVTSYNEQFF.